The 6 T cell receptor beta chains reported below all come from one sample, sequenced in a study of control samples from healthy donors and cancer patients. The table came from immunoSEQ multiplex PCR; TCRdb's copy has only in-frame clones and leaves some out. The repertoire holds around 50,000 clones, with around 95% as singletons. The sample taken for sequencing was blood. These receptors came from a man aged 25 to 40 in good health.

This chain connects TRBV7-9 to TRBJ1-2, with 10 bases fitting TRBD1. Germline V gene sequence: CDR1 SEHNR, CDR2 FQNEAQ (reference sequence). The CDR3 loop spans 16 amino acids. The V segment lost 3 bases and the J segment 7 bases; nucleotides outside the gene matches: 11. CDR3 DNA sequence: TGTGCCAGCAGCTTCTGGACTCCGGGACAGGGGTCTGGCTACACCTTC. Translation: CASSFWTPGQGSGYTF.

V gene TRBV7-9 combines with J gene TRBJ1-5, with no clear D. The germline V and J ends were trimmed by 5 bases and 3 bases, with 14 bases remaining between them. CDR1 is SEHNR and CDR2 is FQNEAQ in the germline V gene (reference sequence). This CDR3 spans 15 amino acids. The CDR3 bases are TGTGCCAGCAGCCCGGACTCGGGAATCAATCAGCCCCAGCATTTT. Translated, it gives CASSPDSGINQPQHF.

The chain carries TRBV6-5 and TRBJ2-1, with 9 bases aligning to TRBD1. The CDR3 length is 15 residues. Germline V CDR1 and CDR2: MNHEY, SVGAGI. The V segment lost 5 bases and the J segment 0 bases; nucleotides outside the gene matches: 2. CDR3 DNA: TGTGCCAGCAGTAAGACAGGGGGCTCCTACAATGAGCAGTTCTTC. Translating it yields CASSKTGGSYNEQFF.

The chain combines TRBV6-1 with TRBJ2-5; TRBD1 matches 7 bases. Germline V gives CDR1 MNHNS, CDR2 SASEGT. The trim removed 3 bases at V and 2 bases at J, leaving 9 bases unmatched. The CDR3 spans 16 residues. DNA for the CDR3: TGTGCCAGCAGTGATCTAGGGACAGTTTCACAAGAGACCCAGTACTTC. Amino acids: CASSDLGTVSQETQYF.

V and J are TRBV2 and TRBJ2-5, with TRBD2 identical over 8 bases. CDR3 length: 15 residues. V was clipped by 5 bases and J by 5 bases; unmatched bases: 10. From germline, CDR1 is SNHLY and CDR2 FYNNEI. CDR3 in amino acids: CASSYLGTSRETQYF. CDR3 coding DNA: TGTGCCAGCAGTTACCTCGGGACTAGTCGCGAGACCCAGTACTTC. Drawing the rest from reference TRBV2 and TRBJ2-5, the complete variable domain is EPEVTQTPSHQVTQMGQEVILRCVPISNHLYFYWYRQILGQKVEFLVSFYNNEISEKSEIFDDQFSVERPDGSNFTLKIRSTKLEDSAMYFCASSYLGTSRETQYFGPGTRLLVL.

The chain joins TRBV18 to TRBJ1-6; TRBD1 matches at 9 bases. The V gene end was trimmed by 3 bases and the J gene end by 7 bases; junction bases not matched to a gene: 7. Germline assignment: CDR1 KGHSH and CDR2 LQKENI. The CDR3 totals 16 residues. The CDR3 bases are TGTGCCAGCTCACCGCCCGACAGGGGGAGGAATTCACCCCTCCACTTT. It specifies CASSPPDRGRNSPLHF.